The 21 T cell receptor beta chains below come from one sample, sequenced in a study of graft-versus-host responses after intestinal transplantation. Produced via immunoSEQ multiplex PCR; TCRdb's table is partial and in-frame only. Here the sample spans 81,000 or so clones, 80% to 95% being singletons. These receptors' antigens are unknown. Sequences were derived from unstimulated CD8+ T cells sorted from spleen or lymph node cells, sampled before transplant. The receptors here all came from a human donor who was the organ donor for an intestinal transplant.

The gene calls are TRBV9 and TRBJ2-6; D remains ambiguous. CDR1 and CDR2 from the germline V gene are SGDLS and YYNGEE. V was pared by 0 bases and J by 0 bases, with 7 bases between. CDR3 size: 16 residues. CDR3 nucleotide sequence: TGTGCCAGCAGCGTAGTCCCAGTCTCTGGGGCCAACGTCCTGACTTTC. Protein product: CASSVVPVSGANVLTF. The full variable domain, with the rest looked up from reference TRBV9 and TRBJ2-6, is DSGVTQTPKHLITATGQRVTLRCSPRSGDLSVYWYQQSLDQGLQFLIQYYNGEERAKGNILERFSAQQFPDLHSELNLSSLELGDSALYFCASSVVPVSGANVLTFGAGSRLTVL.

V gene TRBV29-1 combines with J gene TRBJ2-3; tentatively, D is TRBD1 (6 bases). Trimming removed 7 bases from V and 2 bases from J, with 16 bases in between. This CDR3 has 14 amino acids. Germline CDR1 SQVTM, CDR2 ANQGSEA. In nucleotides, the CDR3 is TGCAGCGCCCCGGGACAACCTTTCACAGATACGCAGTATTTT. Its protein is CSAPGQPFTDTQYF.

This clone is a singleton in its sample. The chain links TRBV9 to TRBJ2-7; tentatively, D is TRBD2 (6 bases). V was shortened by 1 base and J by 3 bases, with 20 bases between the two germline ends. Germline V gene lookup returns CDR1 SGDLS and CDR2 YYNGEE. CDR3 size: 17 residues. The CDR3 reads CASSVSRRGGEDYEQYF. CDR3 sequence (DNA): TGTGCCAGCAGCGTATCTAGAAGGGGAGGAGAAGACTACGAGCAGTACTTC.

The chain links TRBV7-3 to TRBJ2-5; 11 bases line up with TRBD1. The CDR3 length is 16 residues. The V and J ends lost 6 bases and 5 bases, in that order; junction bases with no gene match: 11. Germline values: CDR1 SGHTA, CDR2 FQGTGA. CDR3 coding DNA: TGTGCCAGCAGTCCTCTAGGACAGGGGGCGGGGGAGACCCAGTACTTC. As protein: CASSPLGQGAGETQYF.

This clone was seen only once. V usage is TRBV28 and J usage is TRBJ2-5; 10 bases agree with TRBD2. V was pared by 1 base and J by 0 bases, with 2 bases of the junction left unmatched. This CDR3 has 16 residues. Looked up from germline, CDR1 is MDHEN and CDR2 is SYDVKM. CDR3 in amino acids: CASSLSAGGDQETQYF. CDR3 DNA sequence: TGTGCCAGCAGTTTATCAGCGGGGGGGGACCAAGAGACCCAGTACTTC.

This clone appeared once. The chain has TRBV27 and TRBJ2-1; 8 positions agree with TRBD1. The CDR3 loop spans 13 amino acids. Germline loops: CDR1 MNHEY, CDR2 SMNVEV (reference sequence). V lost 6 bases and J lost 5; bases outside the gene matches: 3. The CDR3 is CASSWTGNNEQFF. Here the CDR3 DNA reads TGTGCCAGCAGCTGGACAGGGAACAATGAGCAGTTCTTC.

This chain links TRBV25-1 with TRBJ2-1, with 9 nucleotides matching TRBD2. This CDR3 comprises 15 residues. Germline values: CDR1 MGHDK, CDR2 SYGVNS. V dropped 7 bases and J dropped 7; count of bases not matched to a gene: 11. CDR3 amino acids: CASIGGIAGENEQFF. The CDR3 region has the DNA TGTGCCAGCATTGGGGGAATAGCGGGAGAAAATGAGCAGTTCTTC. Using reference TRBV25-1 and TRBJ2-1 for the parts outside the CDR3, the full variable domain is EADIYQTPRYLVIGTGKKITLECSQTMGHDKMYWYQQDPGMELHLIHYSYGVNSTEKGDLSSESTVSRIRTEHFPLTLESARPSHTSQYLCASIGGIAGENEQFFGPGTRLTVL.

V and J are TRBV7-2 and TRBJ1-3; D gene unclear. Germline V gives CDR1 SGHTA, CDR2 FQGNSA. V shed 5 bases and J shed 8 bases, with 10 bases lying between them. The CDR3 length is 12 residues. In DNA, the CDR3 is TGTGCCAGCAGCCCCCTTCGCGACACCATATATTTT. Protein: CASSPLRDTIYF.

The CDR3 region is CASFRGGYTF. The CDR3 region has the DNA TGTGCCAGCTTTAGGGGAGGCTACACCTTC. This chain connects TRBV2 to TRBJ1-2, with a tentative D call TRBD1 (5 bases). The germline V and J ends were trimmed by 8 bases and 8 bases, with 9 bases remaining between them. Germline-derived CDR1 and CDR2 are SNHLY and FYNNEI. This CDR3 has 10 amino acids.

V is TRBV29-1 and J is TRBJ2-2, with 7 bases that match TRBD2. The CDR3 has 12 amino acids. Germline V gene sequence: CDR1 SQVTM, CDR2 ANQGSEA. V lost 8 bases to trimming and J lost 7 bases; unmatched junction nucleotides: 7. CDR3 sequence reads: CSMREYSGELFF. Written as DNA, the CDR3 is TGCAGCATGCGGGAGTACAGCGGGGAGCTGTTTTTT.

V is TRBV4-1 and J is TRBJ1-4; D unclear. V lost 6 bases, J lost 5 bases, and 10 bases lay in between. CDR1 is MGHRA and CDR2 is YSYEKL in the germline V gene. CDR3 length equals 13 residues. This CDR3 reads CASSTRVNEKLFF. The CDR3 DNA sequence: TGCGCCAGCAGTACACGGGTCAATGAAAAACTGTTTTTT.

This chain uses TRBV13 with TRBJ2-1, with 10 bases fitting TRBD2. Germline CDR1 is PRHDT and CDR2 is FYEKMQ (reference sequence). V shed 3 bases, J shed 8 bases, and the junction held 4 bases outside the gene matches. The CDR3 covers 14 residues. The CDR3 DNA reads as TGTGCCAGCAGCTTGCTAGCGGGAGAGGATGAGCAGTTCTTC. Encoded protein: CASSLLAGEDEQFF.

J is TRBJ1-1 and V is TRBV15, with TRBD1 matching over 7 bases. The J segment lost 2 bases and the V segment lost 5 bases, leaving 8 bases of the junction unmatched. This CDR3 has 15 residues. CDR1 and CDR2 from the germline V gene are LNHNV and YYDKDF (reference sequence). Here the CDR3 DNA reads TGTGCCACCAGCTCAAGACAGGGTAGTAACACTGAAGCTTTCTTT. This translates into CATSSRQGSNTEAFF.

The chain uses TRBV5-5 and TRBJ2-7; 8 nucleotides line up with TRBD1. Per the germline V gene, CDR1 is SGHKS and CDR2 is YYEKEE (reference sequence). Trimming removed 3 bases from V and 1 base from J; junction bases left unmatched: 3. CDR3 length equals 14 residues. The CDR3 coding sequence is TGTGCCAGCAGCTCATGGGACAGGTCCTACGAGCAGTACTTC. It specifies CASSSWDRSYEQYF.

The V call is TRBV4-1, the J call TRBJ2-5; D unresolved. The CDR3 extends over 15 amino acids. The germline V gene encodes CDR1 MGHRA and CDR2 YSYEKL. Trimming shortened V by 1 base and J by 5 bases, and 14 bases separated the two germline ends. CDR3 nucleotides: TGCGCCAGCAGCCAAGTCGGCGCCGCGGTCGAGACCCAGTACTTC. This codes for CASSQVGAAVETQYF.

The chain carries TRBV29-1 and TRBJ2-1, with TRBD1 matching over 9 bases. This CDR3 region has 14 residues. The V and J ends lost 7 bases and 5 bases, in that order; junction bases with no gene match: 9. Germline CDR1 is SQVTM and CDR2 is ANQGSEA. The CDR3 nucleotides read TGCAGCGCCGCAGGGACAGGGTTTAACAATGAGCAGTTCTTC. This encodes CSAAGTGFNNEQFF.

The chain joins TRBV4-1 to TRBJ2-1; 10 bases line up with TRBD2. The CDR3 totals 15 residues. CDR1 and CDR2 (germline): MGHRA, YSYEKL. The V gene end was trimmed by 3 bases and the J gene end by 7 bases; junction bases not matched to a gene: 6. The CDR3 reads CASSQTLAGPNEQFF. Here the CDR3 DNA reads TGCGCCAGCAGCCAGACACTAGCGGGGCCAAATGAGCAGTTCTTC.

This chain connects TRBV7-2 to TRBJ1-4, with 10 bases lining up with TRBD1. The germline V gene has CDR1 SGHTA and CDR2 FQGNSA. Losses at the gene ends were 5 bases for V and 8 bases for J; bases not matched to a gene: 8. The CDR3 is 15 residues long. The CDR3, as DNA: TGTGCCAGCAGCCGAAGACAGGGGGCGAGGGAAAAACTGTTTTTT. As protein: CASSRRQGAREKLFF.

Remarks on this clone: Germline and junction disagree at one end, which may indicate a read error. The gene calls are TRBV7-7 and TRBJ2-5, with TRBD1 matching 8 bases. The germline gives CDR1 SSHAT, CDR2 FNYEAQ (reference sequence). This CDR3 comprises 13 residues. CDR3 bases: TGTGCTAGCAGCTTAGGGACAGGTGGGACCCAGTACTTC. This gives the protein CASSLGTGGTQYF.

The rearrangement joins TRBV27 to TRBJ2-5, with D maybe TRBD2 (5 bases). The CDR3 loop spans 13 amino acids. Trimming stripped 7 bases from V and 5 bases from J, with 14 bases between. The germline gives CDR1 MNHEY, CDR2 SMNVEV (reference sequence). The CDR3, as DNA: TGTGCCAGCAACTTCCGAGGCGGGGAGACCCAGTACTTC. It translates to CASNFRGGETQYF.

The chain couples TRBV5-1 to TRBJ2-4, with D perhaps TRBD2 (6 bases). V gave up 3 bases and J gave up 0 bases, with 16 bases separating them. CDR3 size: 17 residues. Germline V gene lookup returns CDR1 SGHRS and CDR2 YFSETQ. CDR3 protein: CASSSLPPGEAKNIQYF. The CDR3 nucleotides read TGCGCCAGCAGCTCCCTGCCCCCGGGAGAAGCCAAAAACATTCAGTACTTC.